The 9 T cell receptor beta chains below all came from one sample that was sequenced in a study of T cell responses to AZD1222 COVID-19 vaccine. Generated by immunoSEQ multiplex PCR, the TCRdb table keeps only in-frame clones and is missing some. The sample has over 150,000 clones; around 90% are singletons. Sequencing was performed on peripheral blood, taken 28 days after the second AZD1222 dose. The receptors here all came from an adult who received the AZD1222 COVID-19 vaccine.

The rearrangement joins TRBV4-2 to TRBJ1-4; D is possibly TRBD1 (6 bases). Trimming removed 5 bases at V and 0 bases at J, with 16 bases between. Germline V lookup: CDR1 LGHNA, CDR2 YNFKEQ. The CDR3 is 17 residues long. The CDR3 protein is CASSAPGTPATNEKLFF. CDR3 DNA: TGTGCCAGCAGCGCCCCCGGGACACCAGCAACTAATGAAAAACTGTTTTTT.

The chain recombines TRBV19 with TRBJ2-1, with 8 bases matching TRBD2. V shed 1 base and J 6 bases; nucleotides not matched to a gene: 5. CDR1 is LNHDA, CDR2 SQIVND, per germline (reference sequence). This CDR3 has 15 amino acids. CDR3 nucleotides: TGTGCCAGTAGTATAGTAGCGGGGAGTCTCAATGAGCAGTTCTTC. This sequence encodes CASSIVAGSLNEQFF.

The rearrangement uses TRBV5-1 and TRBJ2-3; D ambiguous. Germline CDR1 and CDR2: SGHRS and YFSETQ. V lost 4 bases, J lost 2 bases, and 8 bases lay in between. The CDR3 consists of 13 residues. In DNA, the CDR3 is TGCGCCAGCAGCCCTGGGTCCACAGATACGCAGTATTTT. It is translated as CASSPGSTDTQYF.

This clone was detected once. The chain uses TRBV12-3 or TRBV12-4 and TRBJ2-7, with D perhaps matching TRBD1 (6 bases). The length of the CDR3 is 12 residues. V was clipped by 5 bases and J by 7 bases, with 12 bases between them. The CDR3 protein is CASSGPGVEQYF. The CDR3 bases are TGTGCCAGCAGTGGGCCAGGGGTAGAGCAGTACTTC.

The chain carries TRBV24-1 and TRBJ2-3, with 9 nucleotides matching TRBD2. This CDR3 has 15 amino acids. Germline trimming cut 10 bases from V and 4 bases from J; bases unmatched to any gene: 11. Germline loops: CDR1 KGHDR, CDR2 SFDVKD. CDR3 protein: CATASRAGGADTQYF. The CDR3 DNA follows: TGTGCCACGGCCTCCCGAGCGGGGGGTGCAGATACGCAGTATTTT.

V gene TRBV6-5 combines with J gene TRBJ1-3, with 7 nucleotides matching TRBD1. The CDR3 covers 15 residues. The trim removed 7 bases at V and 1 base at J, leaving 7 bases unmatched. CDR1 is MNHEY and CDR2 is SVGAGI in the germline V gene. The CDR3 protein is CASTSDRSSGNTIYF. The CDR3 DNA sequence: TGTGCCAGCACTTCGGACAGGTCTTCTGGAAACACCATATATTTT.

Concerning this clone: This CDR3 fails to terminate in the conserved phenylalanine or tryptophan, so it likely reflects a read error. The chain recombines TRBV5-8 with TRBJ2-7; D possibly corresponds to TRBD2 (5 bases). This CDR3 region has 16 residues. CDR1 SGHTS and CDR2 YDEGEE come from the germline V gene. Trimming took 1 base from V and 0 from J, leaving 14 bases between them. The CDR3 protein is CASSLTTTGSSYEQYL. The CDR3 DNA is TGTGCCAGCAGCTTGACCACTACGGGGAGCTCCTACGAGCAGTACCTC.

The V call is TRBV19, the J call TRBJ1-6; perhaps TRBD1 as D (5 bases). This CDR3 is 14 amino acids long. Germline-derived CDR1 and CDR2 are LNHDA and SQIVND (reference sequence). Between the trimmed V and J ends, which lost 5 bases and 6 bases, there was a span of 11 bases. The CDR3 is CASSVRDGNSPLHF. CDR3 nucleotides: TGTGCCAGTAGTGTCCGGGACGGTAATTCACCCCTCCACTTT.

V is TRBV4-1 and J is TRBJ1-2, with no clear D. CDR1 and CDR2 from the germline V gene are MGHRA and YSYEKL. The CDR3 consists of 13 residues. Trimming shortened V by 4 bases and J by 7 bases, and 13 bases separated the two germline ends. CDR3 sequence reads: CASSPGGRPGYTF. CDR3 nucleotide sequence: TGCGCCAGCAGCCCAGGAGGGCGGCCTGGCTACACCTTC.